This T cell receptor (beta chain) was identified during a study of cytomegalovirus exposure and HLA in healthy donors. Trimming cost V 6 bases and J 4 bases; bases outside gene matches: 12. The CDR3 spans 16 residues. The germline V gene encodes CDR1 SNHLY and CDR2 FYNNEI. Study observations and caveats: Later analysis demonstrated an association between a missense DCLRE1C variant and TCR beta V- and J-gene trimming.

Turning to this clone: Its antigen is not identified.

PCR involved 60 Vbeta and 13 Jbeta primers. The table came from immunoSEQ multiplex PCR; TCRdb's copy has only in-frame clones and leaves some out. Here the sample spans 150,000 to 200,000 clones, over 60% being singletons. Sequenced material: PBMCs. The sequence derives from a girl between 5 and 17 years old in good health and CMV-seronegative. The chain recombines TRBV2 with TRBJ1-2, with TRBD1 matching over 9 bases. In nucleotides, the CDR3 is TGTGCCAGCAGCCTAACGTACGACAGGGGGAGCTATGGCTACACCTTC. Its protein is CASSLTYDRGSYGYTF.